This T cell receptor (beta chain) stems from a study of cytomegalovirus exposure and HLA in healthy donors. As for the study in general: Assignment to the Caucasian-associated ancestry cluster applied to around 82% of the approximately 400 genotyped donors.

The CDR3 runs to 17 residues. The V end was cut by 4 bases, the J end by 0 bases, with 13 bases between. Looked up from germline, CDR1 is MGHRA and CDR2 is YSYEKL. Despite likely unrecorded immune exposures, the donors were nominally healthy at the time of sampling. Primers: 60 Vbeta forward and 13 Jbeta reverse. Original handling: Later, tens of millions of unique TCR beta chains were counted in an analysis, and about 10 million of them were shared. Assay: immunoSEQ multiplex PCR; the TCRdb copy retains only in-frame clones and omits some. That table is the source of V, J and clone size, and D and trimming were worked out from the DNA. The sample holds some 190,000 clones, around 75% seen once.

The chain uses TRBV4-1 and TRBJ1-6; D is unclear. The TCR originated in a female donor in good health and CMV-seronegative. Source material: PBMCs. The CDR3 spells CASSLRGGDSYNSPLHF. In nucleotides, the CDR3 is TGCGCCAGCAGCCTCCGGGGAGGCGACTCCTATAATTCACCCCTCCACTTT.